Sequencing of this T cell receptor (beta chain) was carried out in a study of cytomegalovirus exposure and HLA in healthy donors. Deletions cut 3 bases from V and 5 bases from J, with 5 bases between. Germline V CDR1 and CDR2: KGHSH, LQKENI. CDR3 length: 11 amino acids. PCR used 60 Vbeta primers and 13 Jbeta primers. Clones were sequenced by immunoSEQ multiplex PCR, and TCRdb holds only the in-frame ones, with some missing. The sample comprises fewer than 250,000 clones, around 79% of which are singletons, and approximately 0.4% rests with the top ten. The study, taken as a whole, reports: Among immune exposure information, only CMV serostatus was available. When a later analysis was performed, an Asian-associated ancestry cluster reportedly had fewer N-insertions than the approximately 700-donor mean.

Every donor was a healthy person donating bone marrow. As for this clone: Its target is not known.

This chain connects TRBV18 to TRBJ2-7; D call uncertain. Source material: PBMCs. The origin of this receptor is a male donor in good health and CMV-seropositive. CDR3 residues: CASSPGDEQYF. The CDR3 DNA reads TGTGCCAGCTCACCGGGCGACGAGCAGTACTTC.